One and the same sample provided the 20 T cell receptor beta chains below, sequenced in a study of blood T cell repertoires in COVID-19 (TCRdb year 2020). Receptors were amplified or captured by the immunoSEQ multiplex PCR assay. In its TCRdb copy, this immuneACCESS table keeps in-frame sequences only and misses some clones. Where compared with another copy, unresolved V genes explain less than half of these, and the others have no known cause. This sample has about 120,000 clones in its table, and approximately 74% of those were observed once. More than 5% of the sample belongs to the ten largest clones. The material sequenced was peripheral blood. The source is a man in his fifties or sixties with acute or convalescent COVID-19.

CDR3 loop: CASSEAGTGLGGEQFF. DNA for the CDR3: TGTGCCAGCAGTGAAGCTGGGACAGGACTCGGGGGTGAGCAGTTCTTC. The gene calls are TRBV6-1 and TRBJ2-1; TRBD1 matches at 8 bases. Germline V CDR1 and CDR2: MNHNS, SASEGT. The CDR3 length is 16 residues. Trimming cost V 0 bases and J 9 bases; bases outside gene matches: 10.

V is TRBV7-8 and J is TRBJ2-2; TRBD1 matches at 9 bases. CDR1 SGHVS and CDR2 FQNEAQ come from the germline V gene. The CDR3 totals 14 residues. The V gene end was trimmed by 5 bases and the J gene end by 6 bases; junction bases not matched to a gene: 4. CDR3 residues: CASSTRQGAGELFF. The CDR3 DNA is TGTGCCAGCAGCACGAGACAGGGGGCCGGGGAGCTGTTTTTT.

The chain recombines TRBV7-9 with TRBJ2-7; the D gene is possibly TRBD1 (6 bases). Germline V gives CDR1 SEHNR, CDR2 FQNEAQ (reference sequence). V lost 2 bases, J lost 5 bases, and 16 bases lay in between. The CDR3 covers 15 residues. CDR3 DNA sequence: TGTGCCAGCAGCTTATCTGGCGCAGGGGTTAACGAGCAGTACTTC. It codes for CASSLSGAGVNEQYF.

In its sample, this clone was seen once. The chain uses TRBV27 and TRBJ1-6; no definite D call. V lost 5 bases and J lost 7, with 15 bases in between. The length of the CDR3 is 15 residues. The germline CDR1 and CDR2 sequences are MNHEY and SMNVEV (reference sequence). CDR3 nucleotides: TGTGCCAGCAGTCCCCCCGCCTCCGGGAATTCACCCCTCCACTTT. Its protein product is CASSPPASGNSPLHF.

The chain employs TRBV5-6 and TRBJ2-7; perhaps TRBD1 as D (6 bases). CDR3 length: 15 residues. The germline V and J ends were trimmed by 0 bases and 6 bases, with 16 bases remaining between them. Looked up from germline, CDR1 is SGHDT and CDR2 is YYEEEE. As DNA, the CDR3 is TGTGCCAGCAGCTTGGATCCCCAGGGGTCTCGCGAGCAGTACTTC. This translates into CASSLDPQGSREQYF.

V usage is TRBV23-1 and J usage is TRBJ2-7; D is ambiguous. TRBV23-1 is an open reading frame whose function is uncertain. The CDR3 is made up of 16 amino acids. Trimming removed 0 bases from V and 4 bases from J, with 16 bases in between. CDR3 protein: CASSQSVKRQRYEQYF. DNA for the CDR3: TGCGCCAGCAGTCAATCTGTTAAACGGCAGCGATACGAGCAGTACTTC.

About this clone: The germline gene is not matched at one end of the junction; a read error may be the cause. Other DNA sequences in this specimen translate into the identical CDR3. The chain couples TRBV11-2 to TRBJ2-3, with D perhaps TRBD2 (6 bases). Germline-derived CDR1 and CDR2 are SGHAT and FQNNGV. CDR3 size: 14 residues. The CDR3 here is CASSWRAFTDTQYF. CDR3 nucleotide sequence: TGTGCCAGTAGCTGGAGGGCCTTCACAGATACGCAGTATTTT.

This clone was counted a single time. The CDR3 loop is CASTNFRGNTEAFF. The CDR3 region has the DNA TGTGCCAGCACCAACTTTAGGGGGAACACTGAAGCTTTCTTT. The J gene is TRBJ1-1, the V gene TRBV2; weak D call: TRBD1 (5 bases). The length of the CDR3 is 14 residues. The germline V and J ends were trimmed by 7 bases and 1 base, with 13 bases remaining between them. Germline V CDR1 and CDR2: SNHLY, FYNNEI.

This clone was detected once. The rearrangement links TRBV29-1 to TRBJ1-2; the D gene is possibly TRBD1 (5 bases). Germline V lookup: CDR1 SQVTM, CDR2 ANQGSEA. Deletions cut 8 bases from V and 1 base from J, with 11 bases between. The length of the CDR3 is 12 residues. CDR3 in amino acids: CSTRQNNYGYTF. CDR3 in DNA: TGCAGCACCCGACAGAATAACTATGGCTACACCTTC.

This chain uses TRBV2 with TRBJ1-5; D remains unclear. Germline V CDR1 and CDR2: SNHLY, FYNNEI. Trimming removed 5 bases at V and 5 bases at J, with 7 bases between. The CDR3 loop spans 12 amino acids. The CDR3 region has the DNA TGTGCCAGCAGTAAATCGGATCAGCCCCAGCATTTT. Protein product: CASSKSDQPQHF.

This chain joins TRBV6-1 and TRBJ1-5; TRBD1 agrees at 8 bases. This CDR3 contains 14 residues. V was clipped by 2 bases and J by 6 bases; unmatched bases: 3. Per the germline V gene, CDR1 is MNHNS and CDR2 is SASEGT. The CDR3 reads CASSERTGGQPQHF. CDR3 coding DNA: TGTGCCAGCAGTGAAAGAACAGGGGGTCAGCCCCAGCATTTT.

This clone was counted only a few times. The rearrangement uses TRBV4-1 and TRBJ2-1, with 8 bases that match TRBD1. Germline V gene sequence: CDR1 MGHRA, CDR2 YSYEKL. V was pared by 2 bases and J by 10 bases, with 4 bases of the junction left unmatched. The CDR3 is 13 residues long. The DNA of the CDR3 is TGCGCCAGCAGCCAATCCCGGGACAGGGAGCAGTTCTTC. Residues: CASSQSRDREQFF.

This chain links TRBV5-1 with TRBJ2-5; perhaps TRBD1 as D (5 bases). The ends were cut back, 0 bases at V and 5 bases at J, with 14 bases in the middle. Germline values: CDR1 SGHRS, CDR2 YFSETQ. CDR3 length: 15 residues. The CDR3, as DNA: TGCGCCAGCAGCTTGGGGGCCGGGTGGGGCGAGACCCAGTACTTC. This gives the protein CASSLGAGWGETQYF.

This clone showed up many times. This chain connects TRBV24-1 to TRBJ1-1; the match to TRBD1 covers 9 bases. The CDR3 length is 17 residues. In germline, CDR1 is KGHDR, CDR2 SFDVKD. With V trimmed by 4 bases and J by 4 bases, 12 bases remained unmatched. This CDR3 reads CATSDSTGGVWGTEAFF. The CDR3 bases are TGTGCCACCAGTGACTCCACAGGGGGCGTATGGGGCACTGAAGCTTTCTTT.

The rearrangement joins TRBV19 to TRBJ1-2; D remains ambiguous. Trimming took off 1 base at V and 2 bases at J, with 8 bases between the two ends. The CDR3 is 14 amino acids. Germline CDR1 and CDR2: LNHDA and SQIVND (reference sequence). CDR3 sequence reads: CASSIVTQNYGYTF. CDR3 sequence (DNA): TGTGCCAGTAGTATAGTAACACAAAACTATGGCTACACCTTC. The whole variable domain, filled in from reference TRBV19 and TRBJ1-2, reads DGGITQSPKYLFRKEGQNVTLSCEQNLNHDAMYWYRQDPGQGLRLIYYSQIVNDFQKGDIAEGYSVSREKKESFPLTVTSAQKNPTAFYLCASSIVTQNYGYTFGSGTRLTVV.

The chain couples TRBV30 to TRBJ2-1; D gene ambiguous. This CDR3 comprises 14 residues. The germline CDR1 and CDR2 sequences are GTSNPN and SVGIG (reference sequence). Trimming left V 0 bases short and J 4 bases short, with 10 bases between. The CDR3, as DNA: TGTGCCTGGAGTGTATCAGGCCAATACAATGAGCAGTTCTTC. Translation gives CAWSVSGQYNEQFF.

V gene TRBV6-5 combines with J gene TRBJ1-2; D is possibly TRBD1 (5 bases). From germline, CDR1 is MNHEY and CDR2 SVGAGI. CDR3 length equals 15 residues. V was cut by 6 bases and J by 5 bases, with 19 bases left in between. CDR3 DNA sequence: TGTGCCAGCAGCCCCTACGCGCAGAAGGGGTATGGCTACACCTTC. This translates into CASSPYAQKGYGYTF.

The chain recombines TRBV12-3 or TRBV12-4 with TRBJ2-7; 7 bases map to TRBD1. CDR3 length: 13 residues. The V gene end was trimmed by 3 bases and the J gene end by 6 bases; junction bases not matched to a gene: 5. CDR3 nucleotide sequence: TGTGCCAGCAGTTTGGTGTCAGGGGGCGAGCAGTACTTC. Translated: CASSLVSGGEQYF.

This clone was seen a handful of times. V and J are TRBV27 and TRBJ1-2; D may be TRBD1 (5 bases). The germline gives CDR1 MNHEY, CDR2 SMNVEV (reference sequence). Between the trimmed V and J ends, which lost 0 bases and 8 bases, there was a span of 10 bases. The CDR3 is 13 residues long. The CDR3 loop is CASSLSWGVGYTF. DNA of the CDR3: TGTGCCAGCAGTTTATCGTGGGGGGTCGGCTACACCTTC.

This clone was counted a single time. CDR3 coding DNA: TGCGCCAGCAGCTTGACTCCAGGAGGAAGCGAAAAACTGTTTTTT. This codes for CASSLTPGGSEKLFF. The chain recombines TRBV5-1 with TRBJ1-4; D is unresolved. CDR1 is SGHRS and CDR2 is YFSETQ in the germline V gene. V dropped 1 base and J dropped 8 bases, with 15 bases sitting between them. The CDR3 covers 15 residues.